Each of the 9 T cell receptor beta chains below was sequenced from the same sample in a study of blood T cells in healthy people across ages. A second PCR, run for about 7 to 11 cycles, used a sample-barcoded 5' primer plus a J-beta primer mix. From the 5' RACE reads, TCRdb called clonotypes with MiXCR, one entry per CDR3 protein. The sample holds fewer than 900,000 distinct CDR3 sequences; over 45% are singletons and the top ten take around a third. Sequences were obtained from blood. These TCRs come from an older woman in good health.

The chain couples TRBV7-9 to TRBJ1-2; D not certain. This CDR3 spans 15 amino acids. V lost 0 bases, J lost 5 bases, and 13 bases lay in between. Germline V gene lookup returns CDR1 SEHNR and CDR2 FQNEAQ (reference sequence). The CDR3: CASSLARALQYGYTF. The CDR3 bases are TGTGCCAGCAGCTTAGCAAGGGCGTTACAATATGGCTACACCTTC.

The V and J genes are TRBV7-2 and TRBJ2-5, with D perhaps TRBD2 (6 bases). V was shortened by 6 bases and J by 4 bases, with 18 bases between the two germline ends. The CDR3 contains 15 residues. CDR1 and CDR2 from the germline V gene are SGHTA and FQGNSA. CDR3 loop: CASSPNSGPRETQYF. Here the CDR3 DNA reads TGTGCCAGCAGTCCCAATAGCGGCCCAAGAGAGACCCAGTACTTC.

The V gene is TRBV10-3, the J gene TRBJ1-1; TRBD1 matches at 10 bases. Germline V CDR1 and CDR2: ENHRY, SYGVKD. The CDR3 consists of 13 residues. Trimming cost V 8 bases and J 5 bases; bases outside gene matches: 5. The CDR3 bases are TGTGCCATCGGGACAGGGGAGTCGACTGAAGCTTTCTTT. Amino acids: CAIGTGESTEAFF.

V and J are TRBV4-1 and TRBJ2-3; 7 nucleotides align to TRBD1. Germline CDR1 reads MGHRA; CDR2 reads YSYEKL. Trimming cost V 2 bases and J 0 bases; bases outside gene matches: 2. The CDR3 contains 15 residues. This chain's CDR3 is CASSQLQGSTDTQYF. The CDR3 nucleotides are TGCGCCAGCAGCCAACTACAGGGGAGCACAGATACGCAGTATTTT.

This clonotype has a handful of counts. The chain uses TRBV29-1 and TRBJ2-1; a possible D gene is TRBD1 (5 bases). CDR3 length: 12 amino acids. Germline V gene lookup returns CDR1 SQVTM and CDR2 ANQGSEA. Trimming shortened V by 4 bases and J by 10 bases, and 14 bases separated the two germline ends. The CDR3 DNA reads TGCAGCGTTGGGGCCACAGGACGCGAGCAGTTCTTC. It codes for CSVGATGREQFF.

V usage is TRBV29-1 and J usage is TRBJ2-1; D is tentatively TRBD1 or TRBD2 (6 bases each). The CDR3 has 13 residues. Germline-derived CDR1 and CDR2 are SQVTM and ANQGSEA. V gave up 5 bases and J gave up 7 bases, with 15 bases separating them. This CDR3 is CSVRDKGGNEQFF. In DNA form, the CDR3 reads TGCAGCGTTAGGGACAAGGGGGGAAATGAGCAGTTCTTC.

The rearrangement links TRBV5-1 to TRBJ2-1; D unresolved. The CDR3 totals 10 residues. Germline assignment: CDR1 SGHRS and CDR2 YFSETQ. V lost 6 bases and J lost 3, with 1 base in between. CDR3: CASNYNEQFF. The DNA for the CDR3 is TGCGCCAGCAACTACAATGAGCAGTTCTTC.

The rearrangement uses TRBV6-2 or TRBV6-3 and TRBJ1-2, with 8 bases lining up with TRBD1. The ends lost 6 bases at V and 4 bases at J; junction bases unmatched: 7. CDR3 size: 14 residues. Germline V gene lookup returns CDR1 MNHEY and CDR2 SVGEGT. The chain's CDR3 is CASRRTGLGYGYTF. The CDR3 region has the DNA TGTGCCAGCAGAAGGACAGGGCTCGGCTATGGCTACACCTTC.

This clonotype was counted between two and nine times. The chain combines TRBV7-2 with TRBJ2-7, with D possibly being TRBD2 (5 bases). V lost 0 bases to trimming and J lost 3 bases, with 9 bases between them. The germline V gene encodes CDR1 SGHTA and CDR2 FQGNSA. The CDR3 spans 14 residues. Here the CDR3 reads CASSLAEGGYEQYF. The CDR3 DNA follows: TGTGCCAGCAGCTTAGCTGAAGGAGGCTACGAGCAGTACTTC.